The sequence of this T cell receptor beta chain was determined in a study of blood T cell repertoires in COVID-19. Across the whole study: The study drew acute and convalescent COVID-19 samples from the United States, Italy and Spain. Sample material is recorded as cDNA or gDNA derived from T cells, B-cell-depleted T cells, or PBMCs.

Only a few counts were recorded for this clone. Authors' methods: The assay estimated nucleated cells by amplifying reference gene primers. TCRdb keeps only in-frame clones here, not all; method: immunoSEQ multiplex PCR. V and J calls and clone size follow that table, whereas D and trimming were derived from the DNA. The profile covers about 50,000 clones, with about 84% appearing a single time and approximately 2% taken by the ten largest. This receptor was taken from a woman aged 55-70 years with acute or convalescent COVID-19. The source material was peripheral blood.

CDR3 amino acids: CASSLAGQGHQPQHF. CDR3 in DNA: TGTGCCAGCAGCTTAGCGGGACAGGGGCACCAGCCCCAGCATTTT. The gene calls are TRBV7-9 and TRBJ1-5; TRBD1 aligns across 10 bases. CDR1 SEHNR and CDR2 FQNEAQ come from the germline V gene (reference sequence). Trimming removed 0 bases from V and 7 bases from J; junction bases left unmatched: 3. This CDR3 is 15 amino acids long.